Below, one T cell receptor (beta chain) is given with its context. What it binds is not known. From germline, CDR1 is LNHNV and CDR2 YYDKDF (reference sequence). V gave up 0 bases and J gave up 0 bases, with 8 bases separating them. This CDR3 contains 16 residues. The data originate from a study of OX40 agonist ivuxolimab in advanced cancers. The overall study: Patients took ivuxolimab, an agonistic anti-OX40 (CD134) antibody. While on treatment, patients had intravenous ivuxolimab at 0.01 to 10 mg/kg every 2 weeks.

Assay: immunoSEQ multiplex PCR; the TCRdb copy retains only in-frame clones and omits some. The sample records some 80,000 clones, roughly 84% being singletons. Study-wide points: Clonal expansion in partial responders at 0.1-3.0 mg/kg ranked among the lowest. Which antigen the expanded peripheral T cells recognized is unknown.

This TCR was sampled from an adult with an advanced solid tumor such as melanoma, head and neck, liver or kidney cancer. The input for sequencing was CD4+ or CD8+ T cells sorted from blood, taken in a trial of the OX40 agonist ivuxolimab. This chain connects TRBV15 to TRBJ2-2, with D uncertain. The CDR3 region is CATSREVMANTGELFF. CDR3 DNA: TGTGCCACCAGCAGAGAGGTAATGGCGAACACCGGGGAGCTGTTTTTT. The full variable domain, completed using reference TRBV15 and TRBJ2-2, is DAMVIQNPRYQVTQFGKPVTLSCSQTLNHNVMYWYQQKSSQAPKLLFHYYDKDFNNEADTPDNFQSRRPNTSFCFLDIRSPGLGDTAMYLCATSREVMANTGELFFGEGSRLTVL.